The present T cell receptor (beta chain) was sequenced within a study of a mutant IDH1 vaccine in newly diagnosed glioma. Whole-study context: Vaccines were begun 4-6 weeks after radiotherapy alone, or with temozolomide cycles. The timing of visit V12 was week 35, and that of visit V13 was week 47.

Time point in this sample: week 35, safety follow-up. What each vaccine dose contained was 300 ug of mutant IDH1 20-mer peptide, accompanied by topical imiquimod. On this clone: Its antigen is still unknown. A junction end diverges from the germline sequence, so it may reflect a read error.

The data were produced by immunoSEQ multiplex PCR, yet TCRdb's version contains in-frame clones alone and is incomplete. Seen here are roughly 68,000 clones, around 74% observed once, and the top ten hold roughly 4.3%. Per germline, CDR1 SSHAT and CDR2 FNYEAQ (reference sequence). CDR3 length: 14 residues. This TCR was sampled from a man aged 50 or older with glioma. The sample here was PBMCs, taken from a glioma patient whose treatment included an IDH1 peptide vaccine. This chain uses TRBV7-7 with TRBJ2-5; TRBD1 might be the D (7 bases). CDR3 in DNA: TGTGCTAGCAGCTTAAAGAGCCAGGGGGGGACCCAGTACTTC. It encodes CASSLKSQGGTQYF.